This T cell receptor (beta chain) was obtained from a study of blood T cell repertoires in COVID-19. Looking at the study overall: Samples came from the United States, Italy and Spain, spanning acute and convalescent COVID-19. Sources were T cells, B-cell-depleted T cells, or PBMCs; the material itself was cDNA or gDNA.

Sequencing used immunoSEQ multiplex PCR; TCRdb keeps in-frame clones, though not all of them. This table holds approximately 210,000 clones, 88% found once. This CDR3 is built from 14 residues. The germline gives CDR1 KGHSH, CDR2 LQKENI. J lost 4 bases, V lost 3 bases, and 6 bases had no gene match. The chain recombines TRBV18 with TRBJ2-7, with TRBD1 matching over 7 bases. This sequence was found in a human donor in a cohort sampled during active COVID-19. Sequencing used peripheral blood. The CDR3 loop is CASSPRDRRYEQYF. CDR3 DNA: TGTGCCAGCTCACCCCGGGACAGAAGATACGAGCAGTACTTC.